This TCR beta chain is from a study of shared clonotypes between healthy human individuals. CD45RO-negative CD8 cells positively selected for CCR7 made up the naive population, which excluded terminally differentiated effector memory CD45RA+ cells. Profiled with immunoSEQ multiplex PCR; TCRdb holds only in-frame clones, not every one. This table holds approximately 1.9 million clones, roughly 95% found once. This CDR3 has 17 residues. After removal of 4 bases from V and 9 bases from J, the junction contained 17 bases not matched to a gene. Germline loops: CDR1 MGHRA, CDR2 YSYEKL. The source material was naive CD8+ T cells from PBMCs. This receptor was taken from a man between 18 and 35 years old in good health. Some clones in this sample may be carry-over from other donors' samples. The rearrangement joins TRBV4-1 to TRBJ2-1; 8 nucleotides line up with TRBD2. The CDR3 DNA is TGCGCCAGCAGCCCCCTAGGTGGGACTAGTCAGTTAGGTGAGCAGTTCTTC. This codes for CASSPLGGTSQLGEQFF.